This TCR beta chain was sequenced for a study of beta chain features in type 1 diabetes. Study information: The samples had roughly 100,000,000 sorted cells examined in all.

V was pared by 3 bases and J by 6 bases, with 8 bases between. Germline V gene lookup returns CDR1 MNHEY and CDR2 SMNVEV (reference sequence). The CDR3 extends over 13 amino acids. As every portion of the isolated RNA was reverse transcribed, the sequencing read expressed TCRB transcripts. The method was immunoSEQ multiplex PCR; TCRdb's version includes in-frame clones alone and lacks a portion of them. This table holds 140,000 to 150,000 clones, about 9.4% found once. This clone was detected a few times. This sequence originates from a man aged 18 to 29 in good health. Sequencing was done on a sample of naive CD4+ T cells from blood. This chain joins TRBV27 and TRBJ1-4; D may be TRBD1 (6 bases). Here the CDR3 reads CASSFWTDEKLFF. The CDR3 DNA reads TGTGCCAGCAGTTTCTGGACAGATGAAAAACTGTTTTTT.